This T cell receptor (beta chain) emerged from a study of cytomegalovirus exposure and HLA in healthy donors (dated 2017 in TCRdb). Study-wide context: An earlier analysis of roughly 630 of the donors reported approximately 290 Gb of sequence data and roughly 110 million unique TCR beta sequences from some 180 million T cells. The study used immunosequencing to profile the T cell repertoires of hundreds of subjects and linked those repertoires to cytomegalovirus serostatus. All discovery cohort repertoires had been generated using a single sequencing platform. The study was designed to test whether signatures of past pathogen exposure could be identified by cataloging public T cell receptors. A later analysis re-analyzed previously published TCR beta repertoires from 666 donors and added high-resolution HLA genotyping to study TCR occurrence patterns. Several DR-DQ haplotypes were treated as single units for association and clustering because of strong linkage in the cohort. Genome-wide SNP genotypes for about three fifths of the 666 donors were used in a later genetic analysis, which treated that subset as a discovery cohort. Along with the approximately 600-subject first cohort, a separate validation cohort of roughly 110 different subjects was used. HLA typing included class I and class II loci at four-digit resolution. Rather than using new phenotypic data, the later analysis identified candidate immune exposures from TCR beta sequences and from how often those sequences occurred across donors. An early release that covered about 640 HLA-typed donors contained approximately 290 gigabases of sequencing data and 85 million to 100 million unique TCR sequences. The number of typed donors differed by locus: roughly 629-630 for A, B, C, DRB1 and DQB1; some 500 for DQA1; approximately 600 for DPA1; and some 470 for DPB1. To predict cytomegalovirus infection status, the study combined high-throughput TCR immunosequencing, statistical association of individual TCRs with disease status, and machine learning. Donor age, sex, ethnicity and CMV serostatus were compiled together with the repertoire data. Of the roughly 430 genotyped donors, approximately 83% fell in the genetic ancestry cluster associated with self-reported Caucasian donors. In an earlier analysis of a few hundred of the donors, high-throughput TCR beta sequencing was used to judge whether each TCR beta V gene segment behaved as functional or pseudogenic. Across some 400 genotyped donors of the cohort, an average of 235,054 unique TCR beta nucleotide sequences per donor were sequenced, and 15% to 20% of those sequences were non-productive. The full study reports these points: Across donors, most TCR sequences were observed very rarely, whereas some public TCRs were present in many individuals. Over 15 rarely observed V segments, including chromosome 9 orphons, were excluded from the earlier analysis of some 590 of the donors because counts were too low. Because HLA typing was missing for some donors at each locus, association tests included only the typed subset. A cluster of highly shared sequence variants was judged likely to represent a technical artifact of the sequencing pipeline. In a later analysis, HLA-associated TCR beta chains showed more clonal expansion and lower generation probabilities than non-associated chains that were equally common. A further reported finding was that TCR beta sequences accurately predicted the HLA-A and HLA-B alleles for most subjects in the first cohort. It was suggested by the authors that the approach could potentially be generalized to other disease states and immunological phenotypes. Most CMV-associated TCR beta chains appeared to be HLA-restricted in a later analysis, and the HLA associations seemed to be driven largely by CMV exposure. CMV serostatus was the only immune exposure information available for the cohort. Linkage disequilibrium might explain the correlated functional status among segregating V segments, but an unknown experimental factor could not be ruled out. Some IMGT-functional V segments, including TRBV6-2 and TRBV6-3, could not be distinguished by the 87-base-pair reads and were therefore excluded. Assigning TCR associations to individual alleles was difficult when HLA alleles, especially DR and DQ, strongly co-occurred. An earlier analysis of approximately 540 of the donors showed that most TCR beta V segments appeared in productive rearrangements either about 87% or about 30% of the time, which broadly matched IMGT annotations. This cohort had only TCR beta chains sequenced, and the lack of alpha or paired-chain data limited which features could be detected. In a later analysis, several top co-occurrence clusters were reported to appear linked to parvovirus B19, influenza, CMV and Epstein-Barr virus. According to a later genetic analysis, donors in an Asian-associated ancestry cluster had fewer N-insertions in productive TCRs than the roughly 670-donor mean. In a later genetic analysis, a missense DCLRE1C variant was associated with V-gene and J-gene trimming of TCR beta chains, and the association was replicated in an independent cohort. Presence/absence analyses assumed roughly uniform sequencing depth across donors, an assumption that may not hold. The study listed 170 or so TCR beta chains as associated with cytomegalovirus. Cytomegalovirus status was reported to be diagnosed by the classifier with high specificity and sensitivity in both the original and validation cohorts. A few of the identified cytomegalovirus-associated TCR beta chains were confirmed in vitro to be specific for cytomegalovirus antigens. At a false discovery rate of 0.05, a later analysis linked about 16,000 TCR beta sequences to specific HLA alleles. In a later analysis, TCR association rates were found to vary across HLA loci, with the most associated TCRs seen for DRB1 alleles and the fewest for HLA-C alleles.

The cohort consisted of approximately 690 healthy bone marrow donors. Cohort members were all nominally healthy when sampled, although unrecorded immune exposures were likely present. The donor tested CMV seronegative, placing the donor among the roughly 340 seronegative members of the cohort. Each donor provided a peripheral blood sample, and peripheral blood mononuclear cells were used for TCR beta sequencing. The Qiagen DNeasy Blood Extraction Kit was used to extract genomic DNA from the blood cell samples. Counted from cysteine to phenylalanine, this CDR3 has 17 amino acids. Only the CDR3 DNA is retained, 51 bases long and in frame from the first base. CDR1 and CDR2 were assigned from the germline V gene as SGHDN and FVKESK. V loses 0 bases of germline sequence and J loses 0 bases, and the interval between the two ends is 9 bases. As to this clone: Its antigen specificity is not known.

Library preparation was by the immunoSEQ multiplex PCR assay. A mixture of 60 forward primers for TCR Vbeta segments and 13 reverse primers for TCR Jbeta segments was used in the multiplex PCR. Amplification of the CDR3 region of rearranged TCR beta genes was performed with a multiplex PCR assay on genomic DNA. The amplified TCR beta libraries were sequenced on the Illumina HiSeq System as 87-base-pair reads. As for the original processing: A later analysis counted about 80 million unique TCR beta chains across the 666 repertoires, and 9.5 million to 11 million of these chains were shared by at least two donors. A nearest-neighbor algorithm error-corrected the raw reads and collapsed the reads into unique sequences, merging closely related sequences to remove PCR and sequencing errors. Alignment of CDR3 sequences to IMGT reference sequences was used to assign V, D and J gene segments. For a sequence to be retained, a match of at least six nucleotides to both a V gene segment and a J gene segment was required. A rearrangement was called productive if the CDR3 had no stop codons and remained in frame with V and J, and every other rearrangement was called non-productive. CDR3 was defined according to IMGT convention as the region running from the second conserved V-encoded cysteine to the conserved J-encoded phenylalanine. The earlier analysis of a few hundred of the donors excluded any sequence lacking an unambiguous match to a single V gene segment. In an earlier analysis of approximately 590 of the donors, a V segment was called functional when productive rearrangements were above 56.7%, and segregating when the standard deviation between donors exceeded 5%. A statistical classification framework was built to diagnose cytomegalovirus status from the catalog of TCR beta chain sequences. V and J gene assignment, in a later analysis, came from comparing TCR nucleotide sequences with IMGT/GENE-DB human TR gene sequences. In a later analysis, CDR3 sequences and most-parsimonious VDJ recombination scenarios were assigned using the TCRdist pipeline. In a later analysis, each TCR beta chain was defined by its CDR3 amino acid sequence together with its V-gene family, and reads lacking a unique V-gene family were excluded. To address suspected cross-contamination and a sequencing artifact, a later analysis removed around 590 highly shared, low-generation-probability nucleotide sequences. For each public chain, a later analysis derived a clonal expansion index from normalized ranks of inferred template counts within each repertoire. In a later analysis, generation probabilities were computed with a VDJ recombination model fitted to out-of-frame rearrangements, and the resulting probabilities were checked against IGoR. A later analysis scored TCR-TCR, TCR-HLA and TCR-CMV co-occurrence with hypergeometric tests, applying a repertoire-size bias correction to TCR pairs. To estimate false discovery rates, a later analysis permuted the HLA or CMV assignments 20 times. A later analysis grouped co-occurring TCRs with DBSCAN, adding TCRdist sequence similarity when clustering within HLA-allele-positive subsets. For co-occurrence clustering, repertoires with fewer than 30,000 or more than 120,000 public chains were excluded, along with five repertoires with anomalous nucleotide sharing. TCRdb holds this immuneACCESS table with in-frame rearrangements only. Some clones are missing; in checked studies, unresolved V genes explain under half, and the rest has no known cause. The D gene and trimming were derived from the DNA, and the V and J assignments and clone size from that table. This sample's listing comprises about 200,000 clones. Approximately 0.74% of the sample is taken by the ten largest.

The chain joins TRBV14 to TRBJ1-6, with no confidently assigned D gene. The specimen sequenced was PBMCs. This clonotype was obtained from a boy aged 5-17 years in good health and CMV-seronegative. In nucleotide form, the sequence is TGTGCCAGCAGCCAAGATATCCGGAGCTCCTATAATTCACCCCTCCACTTT. Its protein is CASSQDIRSSYNSPLHF.